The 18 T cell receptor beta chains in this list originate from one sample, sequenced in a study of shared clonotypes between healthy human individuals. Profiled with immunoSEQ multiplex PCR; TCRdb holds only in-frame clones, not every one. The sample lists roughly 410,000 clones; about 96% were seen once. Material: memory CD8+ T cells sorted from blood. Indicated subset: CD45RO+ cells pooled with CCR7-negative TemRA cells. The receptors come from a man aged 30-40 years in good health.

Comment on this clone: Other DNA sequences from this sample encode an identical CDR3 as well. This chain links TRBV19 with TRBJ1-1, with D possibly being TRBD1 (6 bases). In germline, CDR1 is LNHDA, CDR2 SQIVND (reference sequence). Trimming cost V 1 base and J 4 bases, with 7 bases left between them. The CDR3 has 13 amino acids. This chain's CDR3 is CASSIGRGTEAFF. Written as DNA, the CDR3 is TGTGCCAGTAGTATAGGCAGGGGCACTGAAGCTTTCTTT.

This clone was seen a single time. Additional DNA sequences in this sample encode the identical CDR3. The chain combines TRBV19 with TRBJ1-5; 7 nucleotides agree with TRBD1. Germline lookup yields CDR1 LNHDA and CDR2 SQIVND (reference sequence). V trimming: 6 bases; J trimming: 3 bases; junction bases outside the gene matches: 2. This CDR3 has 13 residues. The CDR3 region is CASRGQPNQPQHF. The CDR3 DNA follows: TGTGCCAGTAGGGGACAGCCCAATCAGCCCCAGCATTTT.

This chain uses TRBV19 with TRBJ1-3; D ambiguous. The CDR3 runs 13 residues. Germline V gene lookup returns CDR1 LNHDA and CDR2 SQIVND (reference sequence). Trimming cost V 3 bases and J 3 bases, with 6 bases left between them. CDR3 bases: TGTGCCAGTAGTATTTCTAATGGAAACACCATATATTTT. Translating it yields CASSISNGNTIYF.

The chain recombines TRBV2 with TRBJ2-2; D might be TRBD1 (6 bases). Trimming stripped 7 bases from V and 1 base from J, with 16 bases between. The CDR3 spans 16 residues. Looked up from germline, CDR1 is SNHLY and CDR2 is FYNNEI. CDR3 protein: CASIQQGTVNTGELFF. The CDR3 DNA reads TGTGCCAGCATTCAACAGGGAACGGTGAACACCGGGGAGCTGTTTTTT.

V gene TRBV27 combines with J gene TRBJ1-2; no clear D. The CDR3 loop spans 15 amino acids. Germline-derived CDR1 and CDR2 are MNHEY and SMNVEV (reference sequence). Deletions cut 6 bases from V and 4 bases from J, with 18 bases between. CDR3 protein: CASRRLPSPVYGYTF. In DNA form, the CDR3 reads TGTGCCAGCAGGCGCCTGCCTAGTCCGGTCTATGGCTACACCTTC.

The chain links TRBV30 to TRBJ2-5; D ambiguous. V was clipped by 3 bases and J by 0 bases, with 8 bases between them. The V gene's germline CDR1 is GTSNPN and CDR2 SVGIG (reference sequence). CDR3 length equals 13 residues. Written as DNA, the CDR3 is TGTGCCTGGAGCCCGGGTAACCAAGAGACCCAGTACTTC. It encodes CAWSPGNQETQYF.

The DNA of the CDR3 is TGTGCCAGCAGCTTAGAGACAGGGTTTCCAAAACTGTTTTTT. This sequence encodes CASSLETGFPKLFF. The genes are TRBV7-9 and TRBJ1-4; TRBD1 matches at 7 bases. With 1 base clipped from V and 10 bases from J, the junction kept 6 bases outside the gene matches. The germline CDR1 and CDR2 sequences are SEHNR and FQNEAQ (reference sequence). The CDR3 has 14 amino acids.

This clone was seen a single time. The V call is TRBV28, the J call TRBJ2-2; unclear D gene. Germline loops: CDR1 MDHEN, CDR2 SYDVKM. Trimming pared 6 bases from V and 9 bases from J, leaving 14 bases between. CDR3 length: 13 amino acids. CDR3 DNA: TGTGCCAGCAGGCCTACAAAATACCGGGAGCTGTTTTTT. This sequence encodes CASRPTKYRELFF.

The CDR3 sequence is CASSPGRRYEQYF. Here the CDR3 DNA reads TGTGCCAGCAGCCCGGGTCGGAGATACGAGCAGTACTTC. V and J are TRBV11-3 and TRBJ2-7, with no clear D. CDR1 and CDR2 (germline): SGHNT, YENEEA. The CDR3 consists of 13 residues. V lost 5 bases, J lost 4 bases, and 12 bases lay in between. The full variable domain, completed using reference TRBV11-3 and TRBJ2-7, is EAGVVQSPRYKIIEKKQPVAFWCNPISGHNTLYWYLQNLGQGPELLIRYENEEAVDDSQLPKDRFSAERLKGVDSTLKIQPAELGDSAVYLCASSPGRRYEQYFGPGTRLTVT.

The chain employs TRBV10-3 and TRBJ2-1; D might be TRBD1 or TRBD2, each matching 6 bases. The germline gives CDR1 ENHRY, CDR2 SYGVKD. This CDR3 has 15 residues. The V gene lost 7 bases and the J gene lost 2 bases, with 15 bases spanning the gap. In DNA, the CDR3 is TGTGCCATCAAGGGGGAACTAGCCCCCTACAATGAGCAGTTCTTC. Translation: CAIKGELAPYNEQFF.

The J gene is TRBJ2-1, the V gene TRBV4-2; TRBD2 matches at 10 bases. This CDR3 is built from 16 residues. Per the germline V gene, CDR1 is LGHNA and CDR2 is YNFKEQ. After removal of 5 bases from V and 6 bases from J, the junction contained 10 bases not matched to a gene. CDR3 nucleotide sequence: TGTGCCAGCAGCGAAGGGTCTAGCGGGAGAAGCAATGAGCAGTTCTTC. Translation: CASSEGSSGRSNEQFF.

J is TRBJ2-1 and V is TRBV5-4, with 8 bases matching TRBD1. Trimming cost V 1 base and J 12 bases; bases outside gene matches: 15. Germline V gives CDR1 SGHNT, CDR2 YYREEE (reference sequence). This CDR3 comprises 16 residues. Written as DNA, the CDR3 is TGTGCCAGCAGCTTGCGCGCCGGGACAGGTTCGTATAGGCAGTTCTTC. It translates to CASSLRAGTGSYRQFF.

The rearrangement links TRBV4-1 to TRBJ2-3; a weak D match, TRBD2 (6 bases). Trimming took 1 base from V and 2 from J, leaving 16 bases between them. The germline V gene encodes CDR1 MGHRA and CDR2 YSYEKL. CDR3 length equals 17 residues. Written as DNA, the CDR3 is TGCGCCAGCAGCCAAGTCCCCGGGAGCCTATCCACAGATACGCAGTATTTT. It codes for CASSQVPGSLSTDTQYF.

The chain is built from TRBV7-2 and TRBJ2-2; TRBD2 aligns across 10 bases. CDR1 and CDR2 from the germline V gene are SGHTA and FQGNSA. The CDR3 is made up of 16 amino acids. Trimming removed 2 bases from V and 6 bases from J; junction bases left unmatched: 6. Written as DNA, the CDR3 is TGTGCCAGCAGCTTATCTAGCGGGAGAAGGGCCGGGGAGCTGTTTTTT. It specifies CASSLSSGRRAGELFF.

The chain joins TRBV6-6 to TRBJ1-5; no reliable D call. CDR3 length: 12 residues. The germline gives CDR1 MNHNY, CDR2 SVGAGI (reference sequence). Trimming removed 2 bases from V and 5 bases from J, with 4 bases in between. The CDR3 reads CASSYPHQPQHF. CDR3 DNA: TGTGCCAGCAGTTACCCCCATCAGCCCCAGCATTTT.

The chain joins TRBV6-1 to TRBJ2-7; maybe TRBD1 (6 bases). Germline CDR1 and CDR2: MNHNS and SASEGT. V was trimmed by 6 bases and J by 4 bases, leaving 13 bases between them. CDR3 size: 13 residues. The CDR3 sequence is CASRQGVLYEQYF. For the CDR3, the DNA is TGTGCCAGCAGACAGGGAGTGCTTTACGAGCAGTACTTC.

DNA of the CDR3: TGTGCCATCAGGACAGGGGGCTACGAGCAGTACTTC. This translates into CAIRTGGYEQYF. The chain employs TRBV10-3 and TRBJ2-7; TRBD1 matches 9 bases. J lost 3 bases, V lost 6 bases, and 0 bases had no gene match. Per germline, CDR1 ENHRY and CDR2 SYGVKD. The CDR3 length is 12 residues.

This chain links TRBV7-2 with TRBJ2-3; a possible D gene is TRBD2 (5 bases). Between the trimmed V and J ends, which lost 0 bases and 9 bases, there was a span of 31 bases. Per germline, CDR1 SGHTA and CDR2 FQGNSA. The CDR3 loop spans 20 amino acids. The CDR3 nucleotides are TGTGCCAGCAGCTTAGCGCTTCTCGAATCAGGACTCTTCTTCCGACTAACGCAGTATTTT. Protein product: CASSLALLESGLFFRLTQYF. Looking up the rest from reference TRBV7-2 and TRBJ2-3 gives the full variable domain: GAGVSQSPSNKVTEKGKDVELRCDPISGHTALYWYRQSLGQGLEFLIYFQGNSAPDKSGLPSDRFSAERTGGSVSTLTIQRTQQEDSAVYLCASSLALLESGLFFRLTQYFGPGTRLTVL.